The 14 T cell receptor beta chains given below trace back to one sample, sequenced in a study of cytotoxic CD8 clonotypes in ibrutinib-treated CLL. The repertoire was sequenced with immunoSEQ multiplex PCR; TCRdb's copy has only in-frame clones and lacks some. This table holds 270,000 or so clones, 65% to 85% found once. Sequenced here: PBMCs, sampled at disease progression, from a patient treated with ibrutinib. The receptors shown here come from a human donor with chronic lymphocytic leukemia.

This chain joins TRBV11-2 and TRBJ2-7, with TRBD2 matching 8 bases. J was trimmed by 2 bases and V by 4 bases; bases with no gene match: 10. CDR1 is SGHAT, CDR2 FQNNGV, per germline. There are 16 residues in the CDR3. CDR3 nucleotides: TGTGCCAGCAGCTCGGGAGGGGGGCCTCTGCCCTACGAGCAGTACTTC. Translation gives CASSSGGGPLPYEQYF.

The chain couples TRBV2 to TRBJ2-4; perhaps TRBD2 as D (5 bases). The germline CDR1 and CDR2 sequences are SNHLY and FYNNEI. Trimming stripped 6 bases from V and 6 bases from J, with 9 bases between. The CDR3 is 12 residues long. CDR3 nucleotide sequence: TGTGCCAGCAGCCGAGGACTAAACATTCAGTACTTC. It yields the protein CASSRGLNIQYF.

V usage is TRBV4-3 and J usage is TRBJ2-5, with 12 nucleotides matching TRBD2. V lost 0 bases to trimming and J lost 0 bases; unmatched junction nucleotides: 5. CDR1 is LGHNA, CDR2 YSLEER, per germline. This CDR3 contains 18 residues. The CDR3 DNA sequence: TGCGCCAGCAGCCAAGATCTTACTAGCGGGAGGTACCAAGAGACCCAGTACTTC. Residues: CASSQDLTSGRYQETQYF.

This clone was detected only once. This sequence joins TRBV7-9 and TRBJ2-7, with 10 bases identical to TRBD1. The CDR3 contains 16 residues. With V trimmed by 4 bases and J by 6 bases, 12 bases remained unmatched. CDR1 and CDR2 from the germline V gene are SEHNR and FQNEAQ (reference sequence). The CDR3 loop reads CASSSLRDRGGGEQYF. Written as DNA, the CDR3 is TGTGCCAGCAGCTCCCTCCGGGACAGGGGAGGGGGCGAGCAGTACTTC. Supplemented by reference TRBV7-9 and TRBJ2-7, the full variable domain reads DTGVSQNPRHKITKRGQNVTFRCDPISEHNRLYWYRQTLGQGPEFLTYFQNEAQLEKSRLLSDRFSAERPKGSFSTLEIQRTEQGDSAMYLCASSSLRDRGGGEQYFGPGTRLTVT.

This sequence joins TRBV10-3 and TRBJ2-7; 8 bases match TRBD1. The germline gives CDR1 ENHRY, CDR2 SYGVKD. The trim removed 6 bases at V and 2 bases at J, leaving 3 bases unmatched. The CDR3 is 13 residues long. This CDR3 reads CAIRDREPYEQYF. CDR3 nucleotide sequence: TGTGCCATCAGGGACAGGGAGCCCTACGAGCAGTACTTC.

The CDR3 is CSVEVRTHYGYTF. The CDR3 coding sequence is TGCAGCGTTGAAGTGCGGACACACTATGGCTACACCTTC. V is TRBV29-1 and J is TRBJ1-2, with D tentatively TRBD1 (5 bases). The CDR3 is 13 residues long. Germline CDR1 is SQVTM and CDR2 is ANQGSEA. V was pared by 1 base and J by 3 bases, with 9 bases between.

The chain uses TRBV7-3 and TRBJ2-1; 7 bases are shared with TRBD1. Germline V gene sequence: CDR1 SGHTA, CDR2 FQGTGA. The V segment lost 5 bases and the J segment 6 bases; nucleotides outside the gene matches: 10. This CDR3 is 15 amino acids long. CDR3: CASSPQTGPFNEQFF. As DNA, the CDR3 is TGTGCCAGCAGCCCCCAGACAGGGCCCTTCAATGAGCAGTTCTTC.

This chain links TRBV25-1 with TRBJ2-1; possibly TRBD1 or TRBD2 for D (5 bases each). The CDR3 is 13 amino acids. In germline, CDR1 is MGHDK, CDR2 SYGVNS. V was clipped by 1 base and J by 5 bases, with 6 bases between them. CDR3: CASSESGHNEQFF. Here the CDR3 DNA reads TGTGCCAGCAGTGAATCGGGGCACAATGAGCAGTTCTTC. The variable domain in full, completed from reference TRBV25-1 and TRBJ2-1, reads EADIYQTPRYLVIGTGKKITLECSQTMGHDKMYWYQQDPGMELHLIHYSYGVNSTEKGDLSSESTVSRIRTEHFPLTLESARPSHTSQYLCASSESGHNEQFFGPGTRLTVL.

Many counts were recorded for this clone. V and J are TRBV4-1 and TRBJ2-7; 9 bases are shared with TRBD2. The germline gives CDR1 MGHRA, CDR2 YSYEKL. CDR3 length: 15 residues. Germline trimming cut 1 base from V and 3 bases from J; bases unmatched to any gene: 4. CDR3 in amino acids: CASSQGISGGYEQYF. DNA of the CDR3: TGCGCCAGCAGCCAAGGAATTAGCGGGGGCTACGAGCAGTACTTC.

The V gene is TRBV5-1, the J gene TRBJ2-1; D is uncertain. V lost 2 bases to trimming and J lost 8 bases, with 14 bases between them. The germline V gene has CDR1 SGHRS and CDR2 YFSETQ. The CDR3 extends over 14 amino acids. CDR3 protein: CASSFEKSLDEQFF. The CDR3 DNA sequence: TGCGCCAGCAGCTTTGAAAAATCTTTGGATGAGCAGTTCTTC.

This clone appeared a single time. The V gene is TRBV27, the J gene TRBJ1-1; D uncertain. Deletions cut 2 bases from V and 0 bases from J, with 7 bases between. CDR1 and CDR2 from the germline V gene are MNHEY and SMNVEV (reference sequence). This CDR3 contains 14 residues. The DNA of the CDR3 is TGTGCCAGCAGTTTACGGCCAATGAACACTGAAGCTTTCTTT. It specifies CASSLRPMNTEAFF.

This clone was found once. This sequence joins TRBV5-8 and TRBJ2-2; no reliable D call. V was cut by 3 bases and J by 4 bases, with 7 bases left in between. The CDR3 contains 13 residues. The V gene's germline CDR1 is SGHTS and CDR2 YDEGEE. The CDR3 nucleotides are TGTGCCAGCAGCTACAGTCGCACCGGGGAGCTGTTTTTT. As protein: CASSYSRTGELFF.

Only a few counts were recorded for this clone. In DNA form, the CDR3 reads TGTGCCAGCAGTTGGACAGGGGACAATGAGCAGTTCTTC. Translation: CASSWTGDNEQFF. The J gene is TRBJ2-1, the V gene TRBV28; TRBD1 aligns across 9 bases. The V gene's germline CDR1 is MDHEN and CDR2 SYDVKM. With 4 bases clipped from V and 5 bases from J, the junction kept 0 bases outside the gene matches. The CDR3 totals 13 residues.

This chain uses TRBV7-2 with TRBJ1-6; tentatively, D is TRBD1 (5 bases). Per germline, CDR1 SGHTA and CDR2 FQGNSA. This CDR3 has 15 residues. V was pared by 1 base and J by 10 bases, with 14 bases between. This chain's CDR3 is CASSLVSGSRSPLHF. The CDR3 DNA reads TGTGCCAGCAGCTTAGTTTCAGGGAGTAGGTCACCCCTCCACTTT.